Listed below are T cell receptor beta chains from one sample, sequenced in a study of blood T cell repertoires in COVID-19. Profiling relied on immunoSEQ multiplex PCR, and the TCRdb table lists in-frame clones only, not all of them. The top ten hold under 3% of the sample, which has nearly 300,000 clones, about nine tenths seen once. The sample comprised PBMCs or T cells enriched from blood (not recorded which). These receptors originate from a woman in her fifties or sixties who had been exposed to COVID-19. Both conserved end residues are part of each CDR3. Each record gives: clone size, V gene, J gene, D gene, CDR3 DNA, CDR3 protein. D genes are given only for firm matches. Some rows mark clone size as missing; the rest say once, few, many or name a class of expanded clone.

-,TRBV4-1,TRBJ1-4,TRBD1,TGCGCCAGCAGTTCAGGGGGAAGGGGGCGACTGTTTTTT,CASSSGGRGRLFF
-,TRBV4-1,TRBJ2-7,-,TGCGCCAGCAGCTTGGACAGCGCCTACGAGCAGTACTTC,CASSLDSAYEQYF
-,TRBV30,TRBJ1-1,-,TGTGCCTGGAGTGTCGGGGAACACAAGACTGAAGCTTTCTTT,CAWSVGEHKTEAFF
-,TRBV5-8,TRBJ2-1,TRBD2,TGTGCCAGCAGCTTGGTTCTGACGCTAGCGGAAGCCTACAATGAGCAGTTCTTC,CASSLVLTLAEAYNEQFF
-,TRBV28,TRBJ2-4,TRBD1,TGTGCCACAGGGGGAGCAGTTCTAGCCAAAAACATTCAGTACTTC,CATGGAVLAKNIQYF
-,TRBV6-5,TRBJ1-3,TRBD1,TGTGCCAGCAGTTACGCCAGGGGGCATGGGTACACCATATATTTT,CASSYARGHGYTIYF
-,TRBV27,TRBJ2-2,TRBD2,TGTGCCAGCAGCCCCCCGGGGGGGCCTTTCACCGGGGAGCTGTTTTTT,CASSPPGGPFTGELFF
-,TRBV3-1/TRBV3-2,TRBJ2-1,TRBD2,TGTGCCAGCAGTCAGGGACTAAACACTGAGCAGTTCTTC,CASSQGLNTEQFF
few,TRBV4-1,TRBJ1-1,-,TGCGCCAGCAGCGACCCTGGTGCGGGGGGCACTGAAGCTTTCTTT,CASSDPGAGGTEAFF
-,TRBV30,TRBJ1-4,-,TGTGCCTGGAGTGTACTGGGGGGTGAAAAACTGTTTTTT,CAWSVLGGEKLFF
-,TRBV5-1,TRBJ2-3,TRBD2,TGCGCCAGCAGCTTGGCCGGGACTAGCGGGGCTCTAACAGATACGCAGTATTTT,CASSLAGTSGALTDTQYF
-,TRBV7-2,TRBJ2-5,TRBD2,TGTGCCAGCAGCGGTCAAACCGGGGGGGCGGGTGAGACCCAGTACTTC,CASSGQTGGAGETQYF
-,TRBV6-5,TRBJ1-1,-,TGTGCCAGCAGTCTACGGACTTTGAACACTGAAGCTTTCTTT,CASSLRTLNTEAFF
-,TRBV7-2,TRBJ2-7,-,TGTGCCAGCAGCGCCGACAGGAACTCCTACGAGCAGTACTTC,CASSADRNSYEQYF
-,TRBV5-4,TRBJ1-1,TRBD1,TGTGCCAGCAGTCGGACAGGGGGCATGAACACTGAAGCTTTCTTT,CASSRTGGMNTEAFF
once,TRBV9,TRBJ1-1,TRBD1,TGTGCCAGCAGCGCACCGGGACAGGGGGCTGGGGCTTTCTTT,CASSAPGQGAGAFF
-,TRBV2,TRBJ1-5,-,TGTGCCAGCGGGGGACAACCCGGGGAGCCCCAGCATTTT,CASGGQPGEPQHF
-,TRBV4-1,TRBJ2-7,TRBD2,TGCGCCAGCAGCCCCCAGTGGGTAGCGGGGTCTTACGAGCAGTACTTC,CASSPQWVAGSYEQYF
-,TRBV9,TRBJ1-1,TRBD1,TGTGCCAGCAGCACAAAGGGGCAGGGGGGCACTGAAGCTTTCTTT,CASSTKGQGGTEAFF
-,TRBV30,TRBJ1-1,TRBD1,TGTGCCTGGAGTGCCCTAGGACAGGGGAAAGTGTTCTTT,CAWSALGQGKVFF
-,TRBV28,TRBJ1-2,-,TGTGCCAGCAGCTGGACACAGGGCAACTATGGCTACACCTTC,CASSWTQGNYGYTF
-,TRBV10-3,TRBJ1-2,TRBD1,TGTGCCAGCTCCGGGACAGGGGGCCCCCATGGCTACACCTTC,CASSGTGGPHGYTF
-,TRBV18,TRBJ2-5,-,TGTGCCAGCTCACCACTGGCGGGGACCCAAGAGACCCAGTACTTC,CASSPLAGTQETQYF
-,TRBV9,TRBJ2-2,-,TGTGCCAGCAGCGGTAATGCACAGAACGGGGAGCTGTTTTTT,CASSGNAQNGELFF
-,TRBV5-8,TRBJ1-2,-,TGTGCCAGCAGCTCAAAACCCGGACAGAAAATTAACTATGGCTACACCTTC,CASSSKPGQKINYGYTF
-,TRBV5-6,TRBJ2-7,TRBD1,TGTGCCAGCAGCTGGACAGGGGGCGCGGTATACTACGAGCAGTACTTC,CASSWTGGAVYYEQYF
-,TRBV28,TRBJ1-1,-,TGTGCCAGCGGGCAGGCTGGTCCTGAAGCTTTCTTT,CASGQAGPEAFF
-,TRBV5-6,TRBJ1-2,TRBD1,TGTGCCAGCAGCCCTACCGGACAGGGAATCGTCTATGGCTACACCTTC,CASSPTGQGIVYGYTF